The 8 T cell receptor beta chains given below trace back to one sample, sequenced in a study of CD8+ T cells in alopecia areata. Sequencing relied on a cDNA template that was reverse transcribed from extracted RNA. Using immunoSEQ multiplex PCR, the repertoire was profiled, and TCRdb retains in-frame clones only, with some absent. Among about 110,000 clones listed, approximately 59% were seen once. Sequences were obtained from CD8+ T cells sorted from blood. These receptors originate from a human donor in good health.

The chain links TRBV5-4 to TRBJ2-7, with 7 bases identical to TRBD1. The CDR3 runs 16 residues. Germline V gene data show CDR1 as SGHNT and CDR2 as YYREEE (reference sequence). The V segment lost 4 bases and the J segment 0 bases; nucleotides outside the gene matches: 10. The CDR3 is CASSLGDSLSSYEQYF. CDR3 coding DNA: TGTGCCAGCAGCCTCGGGGACAGCCTGAGCTCCTACGAGCAGTACTTC.

This clone was seen a handful of times. The V gene is TRBV28, the J gene TRBJ2-7; D not certain. The germline V gene has CDR1 MDHEN and CDR2 SYDVKM. Trimming shortened V by 3 bases and J by 4 bases, and 10 bases separated the two germline ends. This CDR3 contains 13 residues. CDR3 residues: CASSFPGQYEQYF. For the CDR3, the DNA is TGTGCCAGCAGTTTCCCCGGCCAGTACGAGCAGTACTTC.

The rearrangement links TRBV4-3 to TRBJ1-2, with 9 bases that match TRBD1. CDR3 length equals 14 residues. J lost 4 bases, V lost 4 bases, and 4 bases had no gene match. Germline lookup yields CDR1 LGHNA and CDR2 YSLEER. This CDR3 is CASSPGQGSYGYTF. The DNA for the CDR3 is TGCGCCAGCAGCCCAGGACAGGGGAGCTATGGCTACACCTTC.

This clone turned up a few times. The V call is TRBV28, the J call TRBJ2-3; D is uncertain. This CDR3 comprises 15 residues. Trimming took off 6 bases at V and 2 bases at J, with 15 bases between the two ends. Per the germline V gene, CDR1 is MDHEN and CDR2 is SYDVKM. CDR3 region: CASSVLDEHTDTQYF. The CDR3 coding sequence is TGTGCCAGCAGCGTACTGGATGAACACACAGATACGCAGTATTTT.

This sequence joins TRBV30 and TRBJ1-1; 8 bases map to TRBD1. Germline CDR1 and CDR2: GTSNPN and SVGIG (reference sequence). The CDR3 sequence is 14 residues long. Trimming took 7 bases from V and 1 from J; bases not matched to a gene: 8. CDR3 DNA: TGTGCCTATAGTACCGGGACAGGGAACACTGAAGCTTTCTTT. Protein sequence: CAYSTGTGNTEAFF.

The rearrangement links TRBV7-9 to TRBJ1-2; 9 bases align to TRBD1. The ends lost 7 bases at V and 3 bases at J; junction bases unmatched: 3. The CDR3 is 13 residues long. From germline, CDR1 is SEHNR and CDR2 FQNEAQ (reference sequence). CDR3 nucleotide sequence: TGTGCCAGCACACAGGGGGCTTACTATGGCTACACCTTC. This encodes CASTQGAYYGYTF. Looking up the rest from reference TRBV7-9 and TRBJ1-2 gives the full variable domain: DTGVSQNPRHKITKRGQNVTFRCDPISEHNRLYWYRQTLGQGPEFLTYFQNEAQLEKSRLLSDRFSAERPKGSFSTLEIQRTEQGDSAMYLCASTQGAYYGYTFGSGTRLTVV.

The V call is TRBV13, the J call TRBJ2-2; D gene unclear. This CDR3 region has 17 residues. V lost 0 bases to trimming and J lost 4 bases, with 15 bases between them. From germline, CDR1 is PRHDT and CDR2 FYEKMQ (reference sequence). CDR3 nucleotide sequence: TGTGCCAGCAGCTTAGGTCCTGGGGTGTTAGGCACCGGGGAGCTGTTTTTT. It translates to CASSLGPGVLGTGELFF.

Comments on this clone: Lacking the conserved final phenylalanine or tryptophan, this CDR3 likely reflects a read error. This sequence joins TRBV29-1 and TRBJ1-2; D is ambiguous. CDR3 length: 11 residues. Germline V lookup: CDR1 SQVTM, CDR2 ANQGSEA. The germline V and J ends were trimmed by 1 base and 3 bases, with 3 bases remaining between them. The CDR3 DNA reads TGCAGCGTTGAAGGGGACTATGGCTACACCCTC. As protein: CSVEGDYGYTL.